Many counts were recorded for the clone carrying this T cell receptor (beta chain). Its antigen is unidentified. 5'RACE, which relied on constant-segment primers, yielded TCR alpha and TCR beta cDNA libraries carrying sample barcodes and UMIs. TCRdb re-called the 5' RACE reads with MiXCR, one entry per CDR3 protein. The profile covers under 300,000 distinct CDR3 sequences, with 15% to 20% appearing a single time and 22% taken by the ten largest. The source of the sample is a study of T-cell memory formation after mild COVID-19. Looking at the study overall: Among the donors, TCR clusters were largely specific to each donor.

Regarding the study as a whole: Prior to infection, memory already included some responding clones, suggesting cross-reactive memory joined. Whereas later expanders leaned CD4+, clones contracting day 15 to 85 showed a balanced CD4/CD8 makeup.

The clonotype comes from a man between 18 and 35 years old who had mild COVID-19 (a few samples of this study predate the infection). Cell type and time point are not known. Sequences were obtained from PBMCs or a T cell subset sorted from them (not recorded which).

DNA for the CDR3: TGTGCCAGCAGCTCGTACAGGGTGTCCGGCTACACCTTC. Protein: CASSSYRVSGYTF. The chain couples TRBV7-2 to TRBJ1-2; possibly TRBD1 for D (6 bases). With 4 bases removed from V and 8 bases from J, the gap between germline ends came to 14 bases. This CDR3 is 13 amino acids long. Germline V gene sequence: CDR1 SGHTA, CDR2 FQGNSA.